This TCR beta chain came from a study of identical twins. Regarding the study as a whole: For monozygotic twins, models underestimated out-of-frame TCR alpha sharing.

The J segment lost 2 bases and the V segment lost 5 bases, leaving 7 bases of the junction unmatched. The CDR3 has 16 amino acids. This clonotype was seen many times. Its antigen is still unknown. TCRdb re-called the 5' RACE reads through MiXCR, storing one row per CDR3 protein. The table lists around 230,000 distinct CDR3 sequences, approximately 7.1% of them singletons, with just over 14% in the top ten. The data were also submitted as part of a second study, on T cells expressing NK-cell markers. As that study records: One of eight sequenced donors was HCMV-seronegative; the other seven were seropositive.

The V call is TRBV12-3 or TRBV12-4, the J call TRBJ1-5; 9 bases agree with TRBD1. The sequence was obtained from a woman younger than 30 in good health. The sample was CD8+ T cells sorted from blood. CDR3 nucleotides: TGTGCCAGCAGTCCGGACAGGGGCGAGGGCAATCAGCCCCAGCATTTT. Protein sequence: CASSPDRGEGNQPQHF.